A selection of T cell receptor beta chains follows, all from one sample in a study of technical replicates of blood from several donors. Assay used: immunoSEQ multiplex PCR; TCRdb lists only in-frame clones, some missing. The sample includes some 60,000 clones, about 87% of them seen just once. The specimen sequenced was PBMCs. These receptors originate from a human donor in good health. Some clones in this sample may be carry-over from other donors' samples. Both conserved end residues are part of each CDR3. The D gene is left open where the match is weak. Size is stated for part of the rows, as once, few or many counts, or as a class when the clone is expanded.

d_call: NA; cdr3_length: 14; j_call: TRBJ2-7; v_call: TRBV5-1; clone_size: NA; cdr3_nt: TGCGCCAGCAGCTTTAAAGCGGGTAACTACGAGCAGTACTTC; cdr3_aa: CASSFKAGNYEQYF
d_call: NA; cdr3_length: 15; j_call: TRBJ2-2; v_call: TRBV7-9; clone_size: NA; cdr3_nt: TGTGCCAGCAGCACTCGACTCCAGGGAACCGGGGAGCTGTTTTTT; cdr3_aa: CASSTRLQGTGELFF
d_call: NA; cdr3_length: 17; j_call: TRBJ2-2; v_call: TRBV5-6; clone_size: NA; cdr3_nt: TGTGCCAGCAGCTTGTTCTCGCGGCAGACGAACACCGGGGAGCTGTTTTTT; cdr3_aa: CASSLFSRQTNTGELFF
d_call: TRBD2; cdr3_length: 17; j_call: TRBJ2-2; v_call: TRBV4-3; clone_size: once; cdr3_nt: TGCGCCAGCAGTTCTTCAAGACTAGCCACGAACACCGGGGAGCTGTTTTTT; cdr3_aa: CASSSSRLATNTGELFF
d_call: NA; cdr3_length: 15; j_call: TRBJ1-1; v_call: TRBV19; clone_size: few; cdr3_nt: TGTGCCAGTAGTATCGCTGAGACACCGAACACTGAAGCTTTCTTT; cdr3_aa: CASSIAETPNTEAFF
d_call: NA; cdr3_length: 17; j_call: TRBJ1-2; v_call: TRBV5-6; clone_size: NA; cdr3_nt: TGTGCCAGCAGCTTGGCCCAGGTTGCAGCCTCTAACTATGGCTACACCTTC; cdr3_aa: CASSLAQVAASNYGYTF
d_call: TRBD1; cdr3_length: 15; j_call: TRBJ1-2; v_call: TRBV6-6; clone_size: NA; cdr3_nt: TGTGCCAGCAGTTCTCCCCGGGACAGGGCGATTGGCTACACCTTC; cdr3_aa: CASSSPRDRAIGYTF
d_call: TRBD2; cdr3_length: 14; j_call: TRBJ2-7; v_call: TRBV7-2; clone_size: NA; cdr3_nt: TGTGCCAGCAGCTTACTAGCGGGGACCTACGAGCAGTACTTC; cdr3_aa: CASSLLAGTYEQYF
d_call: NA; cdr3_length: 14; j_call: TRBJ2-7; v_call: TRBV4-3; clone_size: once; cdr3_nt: TGCGCCAGCAGCCAAGATCAGGGAACCTACGAGCAGTACTTC; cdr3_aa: CASSQDQGTYEQYF
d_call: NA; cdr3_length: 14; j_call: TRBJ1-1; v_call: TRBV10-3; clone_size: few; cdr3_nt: TGTGCCATCAGTGAGGACTCAGCGGGCACTGAAGCTTTCTTT; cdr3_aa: CAISEDSAGTEAFF
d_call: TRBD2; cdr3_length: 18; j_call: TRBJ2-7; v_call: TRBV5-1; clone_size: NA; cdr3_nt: TGCGCCAGCAGCTTGGCCTGGCTAGCGGGGGGAAGCTCCTACGAGCAGTACTTC; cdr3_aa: CASSLAWLAGGSSYEQYF
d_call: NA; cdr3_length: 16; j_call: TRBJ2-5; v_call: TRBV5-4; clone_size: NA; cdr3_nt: TGTGCCAGCAGCCGGACGGGACTCATGGTATCGAAGACCCAGTACTTC; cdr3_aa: CASSRTGLMVSKTQYF
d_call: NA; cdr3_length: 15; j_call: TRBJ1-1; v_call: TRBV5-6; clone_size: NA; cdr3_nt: TGTGCCAGCAGCTTTCGGACAATTATGAACACTGAAGCTTTCTTT; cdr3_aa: CASSFRTIMNTEAFF
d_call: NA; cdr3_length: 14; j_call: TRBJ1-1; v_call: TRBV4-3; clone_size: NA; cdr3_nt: TGCGCCAGCAGCCAAGATCTGTCGAACACTGAAGCTTTCTTT; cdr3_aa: CASSQDLSNTEAFF
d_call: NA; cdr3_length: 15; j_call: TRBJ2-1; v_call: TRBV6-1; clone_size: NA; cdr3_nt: TGTGCCAGCAGGGCTAGGGAGATGTCCTACAATGAGCAGTTCTTC; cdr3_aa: CASRAREMSYNEQFF
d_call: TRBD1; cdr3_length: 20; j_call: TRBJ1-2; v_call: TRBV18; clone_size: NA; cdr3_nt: TGTGCCAGCTCACGCTCACCCCCGGGACAGGGAGACAAACGGGCCTATGGCTACACCTTC; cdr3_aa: CASSRSPPGQGDKRAYGYTF
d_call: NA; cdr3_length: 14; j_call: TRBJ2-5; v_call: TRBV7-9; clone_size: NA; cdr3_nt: TGTGCCAGCAGGCAACTAGCTACTGGAGAGACCCAGTACTTC; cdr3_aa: CASRQLATGETQYF
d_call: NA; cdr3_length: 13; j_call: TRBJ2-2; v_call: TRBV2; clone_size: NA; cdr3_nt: TGTGCCAGCAAGTACGGAGCCACCGGGGAGCTGTTTTTT; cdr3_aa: CASKYGATGELFF
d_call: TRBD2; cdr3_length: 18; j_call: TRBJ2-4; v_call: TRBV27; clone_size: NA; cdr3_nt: TGTGCCAGCAGTTCGGAACGGGAGCGGGAGGGAGCCAAAAACATTCAGTACTTC; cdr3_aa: CASSSEREREGAKNIQYF
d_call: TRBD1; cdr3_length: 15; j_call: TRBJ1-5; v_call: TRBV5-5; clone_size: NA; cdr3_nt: TGTGCCAGCAGCTTGGGACAGGGGGTAAATCAGCCCCAGCATTTT; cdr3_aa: CASSLGQGVNQPQHF
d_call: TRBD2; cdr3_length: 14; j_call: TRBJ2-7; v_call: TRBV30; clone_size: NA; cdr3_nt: TGTGCCTGGGGTCTAGCGGGAGCCTACTACGAGCAGTACTTC; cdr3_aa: CAWGLAGAYYEQYF
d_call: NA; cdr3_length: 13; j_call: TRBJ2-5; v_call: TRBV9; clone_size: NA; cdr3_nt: TGTGCCAGCAGCGTAGGGCAGGGGGAGACCCAGTACTTC; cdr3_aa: CASSVGQGETQYF
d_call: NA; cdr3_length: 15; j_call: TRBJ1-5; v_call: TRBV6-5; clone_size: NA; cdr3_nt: TGTGCCAGCAGTACTACAGGGTTGGGCAATCAGCCCCAGCATTTT; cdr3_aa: CASSTTGLGNQPQHF
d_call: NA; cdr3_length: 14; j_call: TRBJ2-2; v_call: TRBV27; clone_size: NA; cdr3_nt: TGTGCCAGCAGTTCCCCGGTCAGGCCCGGGGAGCTGTTTTTT; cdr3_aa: CASSSPVRPGELFF
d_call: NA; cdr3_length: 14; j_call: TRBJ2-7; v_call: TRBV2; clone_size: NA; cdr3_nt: TGTGCCAGCAGGTCGGGACAGGGACTAGGCGAGCAGTACTTC; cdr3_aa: CASRSGQGLGEQYF
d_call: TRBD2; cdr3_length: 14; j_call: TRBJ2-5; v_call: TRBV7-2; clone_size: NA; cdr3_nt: TGTGCCAGCAGCCCAGGAGGTAGCGGGGTGACCCAGTACTTC; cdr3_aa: CASSPGGSGVTQYF
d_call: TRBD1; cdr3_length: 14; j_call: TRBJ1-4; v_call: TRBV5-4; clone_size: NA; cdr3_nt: TGTGCCAGCACCGAGGGACAGAAAAATGAAAAACTGTTTTTT; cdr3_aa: CASTEGQKNEKLFF
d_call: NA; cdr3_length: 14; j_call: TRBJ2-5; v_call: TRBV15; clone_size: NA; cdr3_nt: TGTGCCACCAGCAGAGCCGAGAACCAAGAGACCCAGTACTTC; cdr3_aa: CATSRAENQETQYF
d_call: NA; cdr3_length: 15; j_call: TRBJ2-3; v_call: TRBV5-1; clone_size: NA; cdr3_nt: TGCGCCAGCCGCCCCGTGGGGGCCGGTGCAGATACGCAGTATTTT; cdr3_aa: CASRPVGAGADTQYF
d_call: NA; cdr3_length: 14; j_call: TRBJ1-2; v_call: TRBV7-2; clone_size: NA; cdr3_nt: TGTGCCAGCAGCTTCGGACTCCTGGCAAGTGGCTACACCTTC; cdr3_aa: CASSFGLLASGYTF
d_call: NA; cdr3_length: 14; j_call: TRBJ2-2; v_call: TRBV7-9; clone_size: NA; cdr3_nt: TGTGCCAGCAGCGCCGGGACAAACACCGGGGAGCTGTTTTTT; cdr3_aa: CASSAGTNTGELFF
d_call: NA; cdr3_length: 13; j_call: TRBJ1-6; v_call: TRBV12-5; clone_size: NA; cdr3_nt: TGTGCTAGTGGTTTGAGCCGCAATTCACCCCTCCACTTT; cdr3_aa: CASGLSRNSPLHF
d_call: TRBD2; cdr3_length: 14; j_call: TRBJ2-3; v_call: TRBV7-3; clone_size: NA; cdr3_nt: TGTGCCAGCAGCGTACAAGCGGGGGTCGATACGCAGTATTTT; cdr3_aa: CASSVQAGVDTQYF
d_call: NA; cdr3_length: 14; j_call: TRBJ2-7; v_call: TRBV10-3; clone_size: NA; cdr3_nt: TGTGCCATCAGCGCCACTTCGGGGAGCTACGAGCAGTACTTC; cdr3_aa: CAISATSGSYEQYF
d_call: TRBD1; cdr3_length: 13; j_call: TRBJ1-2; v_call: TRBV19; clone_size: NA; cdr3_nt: TGTGCCAGTAGTATCGACAGGGGGAATGGCTACACCTTC; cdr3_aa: CASSIDRGNGYTF
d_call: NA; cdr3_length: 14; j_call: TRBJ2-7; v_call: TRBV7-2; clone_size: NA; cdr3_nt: TGTGCCAGCAGCTTAGATTTGCGGCAGTACGAGCAGTACTTC; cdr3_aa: CASSLDLRQYEQYF
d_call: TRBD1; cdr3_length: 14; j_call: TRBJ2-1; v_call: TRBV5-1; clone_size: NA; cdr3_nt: TGCGCCAGCAGCTTGGGAGACAGGGTCAATGAGCAGTTCTTC; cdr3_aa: CASSLGDRVNEQFF
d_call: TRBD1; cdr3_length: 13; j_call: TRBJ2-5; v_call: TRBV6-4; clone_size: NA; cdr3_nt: TGTGCCAGCATGGGACAGGGATTCGAGACCCAGTACTTC; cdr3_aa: CASMGQGFETQYF
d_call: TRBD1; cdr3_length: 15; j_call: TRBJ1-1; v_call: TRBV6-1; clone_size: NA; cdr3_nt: TGTGCCAGCAGTGGTTGGACAGGAGGGGTACGAGAAGCTTTCTTT; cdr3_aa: CASSGWTGGVREAFF
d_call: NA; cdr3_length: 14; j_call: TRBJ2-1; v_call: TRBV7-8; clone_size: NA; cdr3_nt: TGTGCCAGCAGCCGAGGGGGCTCCTACAATGAGCAGTTCTTC; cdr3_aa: CASSRGGSYNEQFF
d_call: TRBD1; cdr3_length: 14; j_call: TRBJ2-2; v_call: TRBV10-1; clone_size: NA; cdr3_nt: TGCGCCAGCAGTCGGACAGGGAACACCGGGGAGCTGTTTTTT; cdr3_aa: CASSRTGNTGELFF
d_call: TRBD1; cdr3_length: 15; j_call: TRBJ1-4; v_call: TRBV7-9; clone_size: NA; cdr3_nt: TGTGCCAGCAGGAGATCAGGGGGCTCGGGAGAAAAACTGTTTTTT; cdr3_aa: CASRRSGGSGEKLFF
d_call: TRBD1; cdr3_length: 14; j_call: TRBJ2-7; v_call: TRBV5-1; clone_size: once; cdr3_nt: TGCGCCAGCAGCTTAAGGGACAGGGGCTACGAGCAGTACTTC; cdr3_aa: CASSLRDRGYEQYF
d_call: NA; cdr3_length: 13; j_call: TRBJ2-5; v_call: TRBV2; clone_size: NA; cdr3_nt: TGTGCCAGCAGGGGGCTGGGGCAAGAGACCCAGTACTTC; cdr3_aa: CASRGLGQETQYF
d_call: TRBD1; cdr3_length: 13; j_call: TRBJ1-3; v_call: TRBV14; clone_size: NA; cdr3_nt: TGTGCCAGCAGCCTGGGACAGGGGAACACCATATATTTT; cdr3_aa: CASSLGQGNTIYF
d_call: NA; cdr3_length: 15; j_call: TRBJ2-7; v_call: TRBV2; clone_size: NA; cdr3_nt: TGTGCCAGCAGTGAAACGGTGGGGGCCCCTCACGGGCAGTACTTC; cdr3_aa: CASSETVGAPHGQYF
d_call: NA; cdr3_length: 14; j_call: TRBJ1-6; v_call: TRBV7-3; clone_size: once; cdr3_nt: TGTGCCAGCAGCTCCGGGACATATAATTCACCCCTCCACTTT; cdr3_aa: CASSSGTYNSPLHF
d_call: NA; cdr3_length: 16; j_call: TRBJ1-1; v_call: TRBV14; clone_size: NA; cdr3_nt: TGTGCCAGCAGCCTTCGGACACCTACCATGAACACTGAAGCTTTCTTT; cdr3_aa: CASSLRTPTMNTEAFF
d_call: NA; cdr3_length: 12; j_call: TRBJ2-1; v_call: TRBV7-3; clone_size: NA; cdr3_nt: TGTGCCAGCAGCTTAGGAGGGGATGAGCAGTTCTTC; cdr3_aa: CASSLGGDEQFF
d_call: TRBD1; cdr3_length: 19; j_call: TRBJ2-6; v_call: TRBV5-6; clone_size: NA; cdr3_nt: TGTGCCAGCAGCGCGTCTCTATCGGCAGGGGGCTTTGGGGCCAACGTCCTGACTTTC; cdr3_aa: CASSASLSAGGFGANVLTF
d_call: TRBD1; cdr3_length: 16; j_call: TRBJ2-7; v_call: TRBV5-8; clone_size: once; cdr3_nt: TGTGCCAGCAGCCCACTTTGGGGGACAGGGACCTACGAGCAGTACTTC; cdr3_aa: CASSPLWGTGTYEQYF
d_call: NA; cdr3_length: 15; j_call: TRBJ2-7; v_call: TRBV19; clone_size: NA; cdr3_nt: TGTGCCAGTAGTATCCTTTTGGGGAGCCCCTACGAGCAGTACTTC; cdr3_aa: CASSILLGSPYEQYF
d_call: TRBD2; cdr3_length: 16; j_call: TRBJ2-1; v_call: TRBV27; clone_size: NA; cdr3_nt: TGTGCCAGCAGTTATTTACTAGCGGGAGGGAACAATGAGCAGTTCTTC; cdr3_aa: CASSYLLAGGNNEQFF
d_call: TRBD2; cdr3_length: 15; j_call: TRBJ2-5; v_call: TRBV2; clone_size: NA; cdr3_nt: TGTGCCAGCAGCACCCCTAGCGGGGGGGAAGAGACCCAGTACTTC; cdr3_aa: CASSTPSGGEETQYF
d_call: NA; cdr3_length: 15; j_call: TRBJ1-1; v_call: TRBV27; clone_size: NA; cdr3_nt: TGTGCCAGCAGCCGAACTCAGTTAAGGGGCACTGAAGCTTTCTTT; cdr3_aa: CASSRTQLRGTEAFF
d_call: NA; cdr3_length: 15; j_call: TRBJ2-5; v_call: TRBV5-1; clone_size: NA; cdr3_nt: TGCGCCAGCAGCTTGCAAGGCTGGACTGAAGAGACCCAGTACTTC; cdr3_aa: CASSLQGWTEETQYF
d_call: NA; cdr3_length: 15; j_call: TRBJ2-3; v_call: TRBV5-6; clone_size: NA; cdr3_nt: TGTGCCAGCAGCTCCGTAGCGGCCTCCACAGATACGCAGTATTTT; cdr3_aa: CASSSVAASTDTQYF
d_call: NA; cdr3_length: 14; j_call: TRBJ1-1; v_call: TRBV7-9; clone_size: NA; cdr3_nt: TGTGCCAGCAGCAGGGACGGTGGGGGGACTGAAGCTTTCTTT; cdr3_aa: CASSRDGGGTEAFF